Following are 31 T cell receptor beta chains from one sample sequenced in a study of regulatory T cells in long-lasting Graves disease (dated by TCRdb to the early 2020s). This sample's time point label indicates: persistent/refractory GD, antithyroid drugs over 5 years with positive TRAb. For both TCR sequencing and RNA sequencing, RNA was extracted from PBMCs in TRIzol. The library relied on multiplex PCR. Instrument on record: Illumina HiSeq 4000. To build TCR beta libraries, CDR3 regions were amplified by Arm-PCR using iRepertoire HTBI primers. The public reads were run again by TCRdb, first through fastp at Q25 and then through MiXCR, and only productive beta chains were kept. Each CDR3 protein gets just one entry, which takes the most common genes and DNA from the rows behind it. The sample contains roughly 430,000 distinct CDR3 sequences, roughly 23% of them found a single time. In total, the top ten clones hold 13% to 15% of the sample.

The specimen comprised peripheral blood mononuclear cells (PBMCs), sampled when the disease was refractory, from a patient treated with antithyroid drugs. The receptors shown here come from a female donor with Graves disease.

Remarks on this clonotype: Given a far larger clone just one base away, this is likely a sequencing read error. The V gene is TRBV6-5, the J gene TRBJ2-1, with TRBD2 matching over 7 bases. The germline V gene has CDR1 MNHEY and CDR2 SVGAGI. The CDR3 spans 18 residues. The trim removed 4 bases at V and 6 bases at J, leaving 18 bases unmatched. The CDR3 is CASSSLWASGDLGNEQFF. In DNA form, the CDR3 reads TGTGCCAGCAGTTCCCTCTGGGCTAGCGGTGACCTAGGCAATGAGCAGTTCTTC.

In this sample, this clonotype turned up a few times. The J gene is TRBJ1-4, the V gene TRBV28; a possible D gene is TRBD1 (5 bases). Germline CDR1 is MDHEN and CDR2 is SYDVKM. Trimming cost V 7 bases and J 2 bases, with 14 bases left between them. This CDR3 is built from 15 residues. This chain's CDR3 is CASNQPRDTNEKLFF. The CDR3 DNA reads TGTGCCAGCAACCAACCGAGGGACACTAATGAAAAACTGTTTTTT.

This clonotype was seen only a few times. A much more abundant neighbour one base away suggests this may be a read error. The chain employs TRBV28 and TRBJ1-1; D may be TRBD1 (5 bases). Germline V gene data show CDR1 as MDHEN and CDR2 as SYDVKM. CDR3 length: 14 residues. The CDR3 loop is CASRGPIPNTEVFF. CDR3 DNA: TGTGCCAGCAGGGGACCAATCCCCAACACTGAAGTTTTCTTT.

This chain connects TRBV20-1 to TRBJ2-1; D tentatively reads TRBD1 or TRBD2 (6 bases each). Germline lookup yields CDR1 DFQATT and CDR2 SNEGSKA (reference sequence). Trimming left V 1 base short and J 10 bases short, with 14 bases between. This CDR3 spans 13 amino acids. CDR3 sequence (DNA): TGCAGTGCTAGAGCAAGACTAGGGGGGGAGCAGTTCTTC. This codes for CSARARLGGEQFF.

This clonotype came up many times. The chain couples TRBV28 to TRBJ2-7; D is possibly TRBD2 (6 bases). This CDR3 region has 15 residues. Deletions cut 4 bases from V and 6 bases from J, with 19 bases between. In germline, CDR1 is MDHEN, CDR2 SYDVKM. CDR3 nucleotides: TGTGCCAGCAGTTCCCCCCGGACTATCCCTCTCGAGCAGTACTTC. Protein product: CASSSPRTIPLEQYF.

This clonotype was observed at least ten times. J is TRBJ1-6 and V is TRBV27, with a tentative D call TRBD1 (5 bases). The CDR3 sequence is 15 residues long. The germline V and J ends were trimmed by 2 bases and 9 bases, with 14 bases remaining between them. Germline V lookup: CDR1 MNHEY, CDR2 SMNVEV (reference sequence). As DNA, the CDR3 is TGTGCCAGCAGTTTACAAGGGACCGGGGGTTCACCCCTCCACTTT. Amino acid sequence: CASSLQGTGGSPLHF.

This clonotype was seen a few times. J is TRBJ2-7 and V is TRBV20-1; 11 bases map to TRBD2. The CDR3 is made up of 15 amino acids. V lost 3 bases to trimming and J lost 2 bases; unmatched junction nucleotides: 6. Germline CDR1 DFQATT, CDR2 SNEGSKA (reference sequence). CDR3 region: CSARAVAGGPYEQYF. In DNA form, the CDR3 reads TGCAGTGCTAGGGCGGTAGCGGGAGGGCCCTACGAGCAGTACTTC.

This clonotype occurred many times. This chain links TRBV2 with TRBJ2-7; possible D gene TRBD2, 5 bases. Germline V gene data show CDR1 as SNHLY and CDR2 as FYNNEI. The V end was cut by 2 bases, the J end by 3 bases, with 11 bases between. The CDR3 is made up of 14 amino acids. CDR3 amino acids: CASSELSSDYEQYF. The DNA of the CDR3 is TGTGCCAGCAGTGAATTAAGTAGCGACTACGAGCAGTACTTC.

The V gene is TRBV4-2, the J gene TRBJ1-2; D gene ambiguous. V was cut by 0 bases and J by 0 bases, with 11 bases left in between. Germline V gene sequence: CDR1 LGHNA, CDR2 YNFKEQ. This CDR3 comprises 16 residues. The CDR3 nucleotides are TGTGCCAGCAGCCAAGAGTCATGGGGAGCTAACTATGGCTACACCTTC. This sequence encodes CASSQESWGANYGYTF.

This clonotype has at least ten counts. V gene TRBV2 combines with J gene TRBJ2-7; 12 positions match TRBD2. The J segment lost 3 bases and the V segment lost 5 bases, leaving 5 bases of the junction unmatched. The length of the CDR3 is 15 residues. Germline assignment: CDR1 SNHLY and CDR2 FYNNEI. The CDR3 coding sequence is TGTGCCAGCAGTCGGACTAGCGGGATGATCTACGAGCAGTACTTC. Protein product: CASSRTSGMIYEQYF.

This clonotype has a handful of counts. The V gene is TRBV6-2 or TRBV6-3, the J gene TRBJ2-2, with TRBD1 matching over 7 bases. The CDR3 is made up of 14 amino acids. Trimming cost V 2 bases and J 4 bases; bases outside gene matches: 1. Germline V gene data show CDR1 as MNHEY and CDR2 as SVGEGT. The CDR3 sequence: CASSYRGPTGELFF. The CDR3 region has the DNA TGTGCCAGCAGTTACAGGGGGCCCACCGGGGAGCTGTTTTTT.

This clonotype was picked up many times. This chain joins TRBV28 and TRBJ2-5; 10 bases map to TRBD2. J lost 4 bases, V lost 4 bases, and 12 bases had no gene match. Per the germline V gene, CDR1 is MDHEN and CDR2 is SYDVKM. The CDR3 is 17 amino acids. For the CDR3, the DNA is TGTGCCAGCAGTTCCGGGACTAGCGTTTATAGGTTAGAGACCCAGTACTTC. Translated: CASSSGTSVYRLETQYF.

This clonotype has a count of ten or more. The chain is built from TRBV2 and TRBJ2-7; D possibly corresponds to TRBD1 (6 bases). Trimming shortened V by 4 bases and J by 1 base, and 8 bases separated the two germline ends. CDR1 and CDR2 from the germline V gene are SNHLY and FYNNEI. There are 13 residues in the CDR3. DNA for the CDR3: TGTGCCAGCAGTGTGGACAGTTCCTACGAGCAGTACTTC. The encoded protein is CASSVDSSYEQYF.

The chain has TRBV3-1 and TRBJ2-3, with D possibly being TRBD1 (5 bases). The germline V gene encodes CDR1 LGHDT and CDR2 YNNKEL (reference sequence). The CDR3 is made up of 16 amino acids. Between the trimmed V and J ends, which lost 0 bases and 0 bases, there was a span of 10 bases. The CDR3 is CASSQDDSTSTDTQYF. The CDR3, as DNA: TGTGCCAGCAGCCAAGATGACAGTACTAGCACAGATACGCAGTATTTT.

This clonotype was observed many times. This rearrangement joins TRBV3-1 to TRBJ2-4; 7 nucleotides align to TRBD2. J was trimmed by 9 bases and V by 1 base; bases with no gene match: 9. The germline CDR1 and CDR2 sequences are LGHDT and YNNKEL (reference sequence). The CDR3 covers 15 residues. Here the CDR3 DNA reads TGTGCCAGCAGCCAAGTAACTAGCGAGTTTCCCATTCAGTACTTC. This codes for CASSQVTSEFPIQYF.

CDR3 sequence (DNA): TGCAGCGTTTATTCCGGGAACACCGGGGAGCTGTTTTTT. Residues: CSVYSGNTGELFF. The chain recombines TRBV29-1 with TRBJ2-2; D is unclear. V was cut by 5 bases and J by 1 base, with 8 bases left in between. The CDR3 is 13 residues long. CDR1 is SQVTM and CDR2 is ANQGSEA in the germline V gene.

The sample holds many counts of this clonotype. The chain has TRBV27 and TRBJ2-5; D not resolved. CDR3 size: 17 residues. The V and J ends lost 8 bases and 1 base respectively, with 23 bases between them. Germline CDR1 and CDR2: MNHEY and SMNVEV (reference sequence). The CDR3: CASAEDETFRAQETQYF. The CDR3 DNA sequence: TGTGCCAGCGCTGAGGACGAGACTTTCCGGGCCCAAGAGACCCAGTACTTC.

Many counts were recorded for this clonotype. CDR3 coding DNA: TGTGCCAGCAGCTTAGTAGGCGCTCGGCCGAACACTGAAGCTTTCTTT. This codes for CASSLVGARPNTEAFF. The gene calls are TRBV7-8 and TRBJ1-1; D is unclear. CDR1 is SGHVS, CDR2 FQNEAQ, per germline. V gave up 1 base and J gave up 1 base, with 13 bases separating them. The CDR3 is made up of 16 amino acids.

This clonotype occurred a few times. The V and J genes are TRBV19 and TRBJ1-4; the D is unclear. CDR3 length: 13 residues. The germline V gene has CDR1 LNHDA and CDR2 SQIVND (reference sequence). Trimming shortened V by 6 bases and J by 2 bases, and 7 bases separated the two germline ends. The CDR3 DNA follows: TGTGCCAGTAGGGGATATACTAATGAAAAACTGTTTTTT. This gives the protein CASRGYTNEKLFF.

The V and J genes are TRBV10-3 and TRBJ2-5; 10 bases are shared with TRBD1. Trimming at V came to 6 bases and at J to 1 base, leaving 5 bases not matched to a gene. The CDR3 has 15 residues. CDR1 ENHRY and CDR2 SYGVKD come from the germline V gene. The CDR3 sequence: CAIRSGQGIQETQYF. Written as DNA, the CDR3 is TGTGCCATCAGGTCGGGACAGGGGATCCAAGAGACCCAGTACTTC.

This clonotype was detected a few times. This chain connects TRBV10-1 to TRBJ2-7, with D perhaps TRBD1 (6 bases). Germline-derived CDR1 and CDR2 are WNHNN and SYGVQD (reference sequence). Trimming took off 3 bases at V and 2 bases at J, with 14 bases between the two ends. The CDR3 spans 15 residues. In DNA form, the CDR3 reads TGCGCCAGCAGTGACGCCCGGGACAACCCCTACGAGCAGTACTTC. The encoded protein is CASSDARDNPYEQYF.

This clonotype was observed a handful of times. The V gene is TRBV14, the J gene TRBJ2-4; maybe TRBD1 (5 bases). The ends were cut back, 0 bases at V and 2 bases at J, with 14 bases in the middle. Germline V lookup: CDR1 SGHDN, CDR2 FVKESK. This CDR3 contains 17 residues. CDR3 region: CASSQDTGLGTKNIQYF. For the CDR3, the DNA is TGTGCCAGCAGCCAAGACACAGGCCTGGGGACCAAAAACATTCAGTACTTC.

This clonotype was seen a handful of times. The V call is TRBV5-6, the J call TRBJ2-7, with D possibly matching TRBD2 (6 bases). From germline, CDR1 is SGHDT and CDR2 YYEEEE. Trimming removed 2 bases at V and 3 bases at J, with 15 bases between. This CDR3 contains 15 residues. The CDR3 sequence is CASSLEGTQSYEQYF. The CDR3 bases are TGTGCCAGCAGCTTAGAAGGGACTCAGAGCTACGAGCAGTACTTC.

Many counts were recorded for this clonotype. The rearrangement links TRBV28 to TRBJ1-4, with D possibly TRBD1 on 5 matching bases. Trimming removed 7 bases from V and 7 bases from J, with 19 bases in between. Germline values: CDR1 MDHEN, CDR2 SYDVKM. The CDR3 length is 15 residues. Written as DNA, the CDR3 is TGTGCCAGCACCGAGGGAGGGGAACGCAGTGAAAAACTGTTTTTT. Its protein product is CASTEGGERSEKLFF. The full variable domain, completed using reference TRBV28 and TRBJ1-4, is DVKVTQSSRYLVKRTGEKVFLECVQDMDHENMFWYRQDPGLGLRLIYFSYDVKMKEKGDIPEGYSVSREKKERFSLILESASTNQTSMYLCASTEGGERSEKLFFGSGTQLSVL.

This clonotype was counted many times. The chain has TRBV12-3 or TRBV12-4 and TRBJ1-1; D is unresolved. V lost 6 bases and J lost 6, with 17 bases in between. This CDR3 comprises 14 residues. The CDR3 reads CASSSDLGIPEAFF. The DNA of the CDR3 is TGTGCCAGCAGCTCCGACCTCGGCATCCCTGAAGCTTTCTTT.

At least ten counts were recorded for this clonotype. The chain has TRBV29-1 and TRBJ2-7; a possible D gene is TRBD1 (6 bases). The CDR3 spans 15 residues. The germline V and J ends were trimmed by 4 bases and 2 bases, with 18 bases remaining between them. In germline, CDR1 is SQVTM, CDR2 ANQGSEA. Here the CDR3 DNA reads TGCAGCGTTGTAGTCCCCCACAGGGAACCCTACGAGCAGTACTTC. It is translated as CSVVVPHREPYEQYF.

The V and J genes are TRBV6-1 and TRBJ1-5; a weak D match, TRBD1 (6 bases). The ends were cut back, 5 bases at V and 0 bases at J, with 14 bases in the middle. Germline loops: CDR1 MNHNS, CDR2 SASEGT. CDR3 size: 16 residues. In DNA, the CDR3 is TGTGCCAGCAGTCCGGACAGAGTTTATAGCAATCAGCCCCAGCATTTT. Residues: CASSPDRVYSNQPQHF.

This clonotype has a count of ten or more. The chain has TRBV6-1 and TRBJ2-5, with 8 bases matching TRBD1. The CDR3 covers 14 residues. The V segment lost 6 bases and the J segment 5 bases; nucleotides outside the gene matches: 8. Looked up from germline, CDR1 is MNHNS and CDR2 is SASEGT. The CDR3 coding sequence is TGTGCCAGCAGCTCGACAGGGGTCTGGGAGACCCAGTACTTC. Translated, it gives CASSSTGVWETQYF.

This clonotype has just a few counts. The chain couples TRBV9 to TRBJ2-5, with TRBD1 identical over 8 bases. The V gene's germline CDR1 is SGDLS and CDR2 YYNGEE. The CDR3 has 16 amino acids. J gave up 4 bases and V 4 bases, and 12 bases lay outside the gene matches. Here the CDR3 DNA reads TGTGCCAGCAGCCGCACGAGGGCAGGGGGCGCAGAGACCCAGTACTTC. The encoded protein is CASSRTRAGGAETQYF.

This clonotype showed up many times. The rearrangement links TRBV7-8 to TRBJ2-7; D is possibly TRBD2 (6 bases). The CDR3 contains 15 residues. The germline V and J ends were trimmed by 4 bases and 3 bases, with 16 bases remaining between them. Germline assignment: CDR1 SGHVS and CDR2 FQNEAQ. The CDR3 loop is CASSSGGEAHYEQYF. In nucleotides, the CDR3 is TGTGCCAGCAGCTCAGGAGGGGAGGCGCACTACGAGCAGTACTTC.

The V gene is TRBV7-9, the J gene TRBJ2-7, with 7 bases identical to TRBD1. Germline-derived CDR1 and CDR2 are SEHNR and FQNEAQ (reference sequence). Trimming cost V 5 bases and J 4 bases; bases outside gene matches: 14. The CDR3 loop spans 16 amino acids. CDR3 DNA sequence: TGTGCCAGCAGCCCAGCGACAGGGCAGAGGGATTACGAGCAGTACTTC. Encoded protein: CASSPATGQRDYEQYF.